This T cell receptor beta chain comes out of a study of resident and recirculating memory T cells in vitiligo (dated by TCRdb to the late 2010s). For the wider study: For TCR beta sequencing, each of a few stable vitiligo patients provided PBMCs and epidermis from shave biopsies taken at two lesional sites and two nonlesional sites. Right before genomic DNA was extracted using the Qiagen DNeasy Blood & Tissue Kit, the samples were homogenized with no cell sorting step. The goal of the human TCR beta sequencing was to check whether lesional vitiligo skin contained specific clones that differed from the clones found in nonlesional skin and blood. Findings and caveats that apply to the study as a whole: Working out how much the T cell clones identified in the vitiligo lesions and the human Trm versus Tcm pools each contribute will require future mechanistic studies. No single dominant TCR clone was found, and clonality differed from one vitiligo lesion to another. Overlap and correlation analysis showed no significant repertoire overlap between biopsies except for each lesion with itself, even within a single patient. TCR sequences were not conserved across biopsy sites or patients, suggesting that different T cell clones infiltrate different lesions, described as private specificity.

CDR1 is given as SGHAT and CDR2 as FQDESV, both from the germline V gene (reference sequence). Its CDR3 holds 12 amino acids, cysteine through phenylalanine. The kept DNA is CDR3 alone, 36 bases in frame from the first base. Trimming at the junction amounts to 5 bases on V and 5 bases on J, and the germline ends lie 9 bases apart. In the case of this clone: Its antigen specificity is not known. Base qualities are not recorded, but no much larger clone differs from it by a single base.

TCR beta chains were amplified from genomic DNA with the immunoSEQ hsTCRB kit. TCR beta libraries were sequenced on an Illumina MiSeq instrument by the immunoSEQ service. As for how the authors treated the data: Repertoire data were analyzed with the immunoSEQ Analyzer. TCRdb holds this immuneACCESS table with in-frame rearrangements only. Some clones are missing; in checked studies, unresolved V genes explain under half, and the rest has no known cause. V and J calls and clone size are those listed in that table; D and trimming were worked out from the DNA. This sample lists 39,000 or so clones; around nine tenths were detected once. The ten largest clonotypes hold about 4.5% of the sample. Stable vitiligo was defined as no change in lesions over the previous 6 months. Stable patients also had to lack confetti depigmentation, a clinical sign of active vitiligo. Any patient who had received treatment in the previous three months was excluded. PBMCs were isolated from heparinized blood by Ficoll density gradient centrifugation and then flash-frozen.

The chain joins TRBV11-1 to TRBJ1-1; the D segment cannot be called with confidence. The sample consisted of blood. This TCR came from a male donor with vitiligo. The CDR3 loop reads CASSAVGTEAFF. The DNA reads as follows: TGTGCCAGCAGCGCCGTCGGGACTGAAGCTTTCTTT.